This TCR beta chain was sequenced during a study of CD8+ T cells in alopecia areata. Sequencing templates came from extracted RNA that was reverse transcribed into cDNA. Sequenced by immunoSEQ multiplex PCR; TCRdb stores in-frame clones only, minus some. The table shows about 140,000 clones, with roughly four fifths occurring only once. Regarding treatment: oral pan-JAK inhibitor, 5-10 mg twice daily. The material was CD8+ T cells sorted from blood, obtained at week 4, from a patient treated with tofacitinib. The clonotype originates from a human donor with alopecia areata.

The CDR3 is CAWELGEDGTEQYF. The CDR3 coding sequence is TGTGCCTGGGAGTTGGGGGAGGATGGAACCGAGCAGTACTTC. The V gene is TRBV30, the J gene TRBJ2-7, with D possibly being TRBD2 (6 bases). Germline-derived CDR1 and CDR2 are GTSNPN and SVGIG (reference sequence). The CDR3 is 14 amino acids. Trimming took 5 bases from V and 6 from J, leaving 20 bases between them.